This is a list of T cell receptor beta chains from one sample in a study of T-cell reconstitution after alpha-beta-depleted transplantation in children. TCRdb re-called the PCR reads with MiXCR, one entry per CDR3 protein. Here the sample spans about 72,000 distinct CDR3 sequences, about 6.7% being singletons. The material was PBMCs from the stem cell graft donor, obtained from the stem cell graft. The receptor source for this set is a human donor who donated a stem cell graft to a child with acute lymphoblastic leukemia. The CDR3 runs from the conserved cysteine through the conserved F or W. Each record gives: clone size, D gene, V gene, J gene, CDR3 DNA, CDR3 protein. The D gene is left open where the match is weak. Clone size, where shown, is once, few, many, or a class for clones that have expanded.

clone size: .
D gene: .
V gene: TRBV29-1
J gene: TRBJ2-3
CDR3 DNA: TGCAGCGTGGGGCCCTGGGATACGCAGTATTTT
CDR3 protein: CSVGPWDTQYF

clone size: many
D gene: TRBD1
V gene: TRBV27
J gene: TRBJ1-2
CDR3 DNA: TGTGCCAGCAGTTCCCGGACCGGGACAGGGTTACGGCGAGGCTATGGCTACACCTTC
CDR3 protein: CASSSRTGTGLRRGYGYTF

clone size: .
D gene: .
V gene: TRBV3-1
J gene: TRBJ1-1
CDR3 DNA: TGTGCCAGCAGCCAAGAATCGACAGGTTGGGGCGATGAAGCTTTCTTT
CDR3 protein: CASSQESTGWGDEAFF

clone size: many
D gene: TRBD1
V gene: TRBV6-5
J gene: TRBJ1-1
CDR3 DNA: TGTGCCAGCAGTTACTCTTCCGGGACAGGGTGGACGCCTGAAGCTTTCTTT
CDR3 protein: CASSYSSGTGWTPEAFF

clone size: many
D gene: .
V gene: TRBV6-1
J gene: TRBJ2-3
CDR3 DNA: TGTGCCAGCAGTGAACCAAATACGCAGTATTTT
CDR3 protein: CASSEPNTQYF

clone size: many
D gene: .
V gene: TRBV10-3
J gene: TRBJ2-6
CDR3 DNA: TGTGCCATCAGTGAGGTCAGGGGAACTGGGGCCAACGTCCTGACTTTC
CDR3 protein: CAISEVRGTGANVLTF

clone size: many
D gene: TRBD2
V gene: TRBV20-1
J gene: TRBJ2-1
CDR3 DNA: TGCAGTGCTAGAGATCGGGAAAGCGGGACTAGCGGGTGGGGTGAGCAGTTCTTC
CDR3 protein: CSARDRESGTSGWGEQFF

clone size: many
D gene: TRBD2
V gene: TRBV12-3/TRBV12-4
J gene: TRBJ2-3
CDR3 DNA: TGTGCCAGCAGTCCGGGACTAGCGGGGGGGCAGAGAGATACGCAGTATTTT
CDR3 protein: CASSPGLAGGQRDTQYF

clone size: .
D gene: .
V gene: TRBV4-2
J gene: TRBJ1-4
CDR3 DNA: TGTGCCAGCAGCCAAGGGGCAGGGCGAGGGAAACTGTTTTTT
CDR3 protein: CASSQGAGRGKLFF

clone size: many
D gene: .
V gene: TRBV5-1
J gene: TRBJ2-1
CDR3 DNA: TGCGCCAGCAGCCCCGCCCTGGGGTCGATGAAAAGACTAGAATTGAGTGACAATGAGCAGTTCTTC
CDR3 protein: CASSPALGSMKRLELSDNEQFF

clone size: many
D gene: .
V gene: TRBV7-8
J gene: TRBJ2-2
CDR3 DNA: TGTGCCAGCAGATCCCCGATTGGCGGGACGAACACCGGGGAGCTGTTTTTT
CDR3 protein: CASRSPIGGTNTGELFF

clone size: many
D gene: TRBD1
V gene: TRBV10-3
J gene: TRBJ1-1
CDR3 DNA: TGTGCCATCAGAGGACAGGGGGAGAACACTGAAGCTTTCTTT
CDR3 protein: CAIRGQGENTEAFF

clone size: many
D gene: .
V gene: TRBV20-1
J gene: TRBJ1-2
CDR3 DNA: TGCAGTGCTAGAGTAAGAGGGGCCTACTATGGCTACACCTTC
CDR3 protein: CSARVRGAYYGYTF

clone size: many
D gene: TRBD1
V gene: TRBV5-1
J gene: TRBJ2-7
CDR3 DNA: TGCGCCAGCAGCTTACCGGGACAGGGATCCGAGCAGTACTTC
CDR3 protein: CASSLPGQGSEQYF

clone size: many
D gene: .
V gene: TRBV29-1
J gene: TRBJ2-7
CDR3 DNA: TGCAGCATCCGACCGGACAGTTCGCCCGAGCAGTACTTC
CDR3 protein: CSIRPDSSPEQYF

clone size: many
D gene: TRBD1
V gene: TRBV5-1
J gene: TRBJ1-4
CDR3 DNA: TGCGCCAGCAGCTGGCAGGGGGCCGTAGGGGAAAAACTGTTTTTT
CDR3 protein: CASSWQGAVGEKLFF

clone size: many
D gene: TRBD1
V gene: TRBV5-1
J gene: TRBJ1-2
CDR3 DNA: TGCGCCAGCAGCTCAGGACAGGGGAACTATGGCTACACCTTC
CDR3 protein: CASSSGQGNYGYTF

clone size: many
D gene: .
V gene: TRBV12-3/TRBV12-4
J gene: TRBJ2-2
CDR3 DNA: TGTGCCAGCAGGAAGGGGGGTGGGGAGCTGTTTTTT
CDR3 protein: CASRKGGGELFF

clone size: few
D gene: .
V gene: TRBV29-1
J gene: TRBJ2-7
CDR3 DNA: TGCAGCGCCACGGACGGCCCCCTCTACGAGCAGTACTTC
CDR3 protein: CSATDGPLYEQYF

clone size: many
D gene: .
V gene: TRBV12-3/TRBV12-4
J gene: TRBJ1-1
CDR3 DNA: TGTGCCAGCAGTTCTGCAGTTGAAGCTTTCTTT
CDR3 protein: CASSSAVEAFF

clone size: many
D gene: .
V gene: TRBV7-2
J gene: TRBJ2-1
CDR3 DNA: TGTGCCAGCAGCGCCGGACAGAGGTATGAGCAGTTCTTC
CDR3 protein: CASSAGQRYEQFF

clone size: few
D gene: .
V gene: TRBV10-3
J gene: TRBJ1-1
CDR3 DNA: TGTGCCATCAGTGAACAGGGAGCTGAAGCTTTCTTT
CDR3 protein: CAISEQGAEAFF

clone size: many
D gene: .
V gene: TRBV29-1
J gene: TRBJ2-1
CDR3 DNA: TGCAGCGTTGTCGGTGCCGAGTTAGGCAATGAGCAGTTCTTC
CDR3 protein: CSVVGAELGNEQFF

clone size: .
D gene: .
V gene: TRBV12-3/TRBV12-4
J gene: TRBJ1-5
CDR3 DNA: TGTGCCAGCAGAGGGAAAGTCCGTCAGCCCCAGCATTTT
CDR3 protein: CASRGKVRQPQHF

clone size: .
D gene: TRBD2
V gene: TRBV29-1
J gene: TRBJ2-1
CDR3 DNA: TGCAGCGTTGGACCCCACGGGAGCGGGAGGGCCTATGAGCAGTTCTTC
CDR3 protein: CSVGPHGSGRAYEQFF

clone size: few
D gene: TRBD1
V gene: TRBV7-3
J gene: TRBJ1-6
CDR3 DNA: TGTGCCAGCAGCAAATCGACAGGGGGCGGATCACCCCTCCACTTT
CDR3 protein: CASSKSTGGGSPLHF

clone size: few
D gene: TRBD1
V gene: TRBV9
J gene: TRBJ1-1
CDR3 DNA: TGTGCCAGCAGCGTCACAGGGGGATGGAACACTGAAGCTTTCTTT
CDR3 protein: CASSVTGGWNTEAFF

clone size: .
D gene: TRBD1
V gene: TRBV28
J gene: TRBJ1-1
CDR3 DNA: TGTGCCAGCAGTTTAGGCAGGGGGCTGACTGAAGCTTTCTTT
CDR3 protein: CASSLGRGLTEAFF

clone size: many
D gene: .
V gene: TRBV18
J gene: TRBJ2-5
CDR3 DNA: TGTGCCAGCTCACCACCCTCGGCCGCAGAACAAGAGACCCAGTACTTC
CDR3 protein: CASSPPSAAEQETQYF

clone size: many
D gene: .
V gene: TRBV7-8
J gene: TRBJ1-1
CDR3 DNA: TGTGCCAGCAGCTTAAGGTCCGCGATGGGGACTGAAGCTTTCTTT
CDR3 protein: CASSLRSAMGTEAFF

clone size: few
D gene: .
V gene: TRBV5-6
J gene: TRBJ1-6
CDR3 DNA: TGTGCCAGCAGCCCCGAAGAGCGGTCGGGTTCACCCCTCCACTTT
CDR3 protein: CASSPEERSGSPLHF

clone size: many
D gene: .
V gene: TRBV14
J gene: TRBJ2-4
CDR3 DNA: TGTGCCAGCTCCGACGGTGCCAAAAACATTCAGTACTTC
CDR3 protein: CASSDGAKNIQYF

clone size: .
D gene: TRBD1
V gene: TRBV19
J gene: TRBJ2-2
CDR3 DNA: TGTGCCAGTAGTGTAGGACAGGGCGACACCGGGGAGCTGTTTTTT
CDR3 protein: CASSVGQGDTGELFF